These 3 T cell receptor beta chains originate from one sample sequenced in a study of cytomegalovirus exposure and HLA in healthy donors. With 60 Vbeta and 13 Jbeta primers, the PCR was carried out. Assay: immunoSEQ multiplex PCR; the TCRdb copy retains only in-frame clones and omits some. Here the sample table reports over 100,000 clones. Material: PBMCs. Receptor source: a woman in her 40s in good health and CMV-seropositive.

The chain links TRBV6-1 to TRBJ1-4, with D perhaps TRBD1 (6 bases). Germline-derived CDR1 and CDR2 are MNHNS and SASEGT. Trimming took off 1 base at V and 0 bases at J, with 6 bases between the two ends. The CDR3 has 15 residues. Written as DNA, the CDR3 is TGTGCCAGCAGTGAAGAGGGGGCAACTAATGAAAAACTGTTTTTT. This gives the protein CASSEEGATNEKLFF.

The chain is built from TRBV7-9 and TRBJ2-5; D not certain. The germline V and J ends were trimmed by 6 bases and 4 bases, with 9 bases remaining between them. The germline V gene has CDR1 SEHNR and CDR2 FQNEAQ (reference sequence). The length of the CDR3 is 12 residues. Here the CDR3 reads CASRIVPETQYF. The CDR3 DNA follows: TGTGCCAGCAGGATAGTCCCAGAGACCCAGTACTTC.

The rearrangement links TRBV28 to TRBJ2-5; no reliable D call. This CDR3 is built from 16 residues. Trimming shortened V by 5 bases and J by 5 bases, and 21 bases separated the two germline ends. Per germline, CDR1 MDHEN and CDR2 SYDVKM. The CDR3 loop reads CASSRLTLGLWETQYF. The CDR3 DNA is TGTGCCAGCAGTCGCCTAACCCTAGGTCTGTGGGAGACCCAGTACTTC.